The 20 T cell receptor beta chains presented below share a single source sample, sequenced in a study of T cells in Graves' hyperthyroidism and ophthalmopathy. TCR beta CDR3 sequences were amplified from RNA transcripts. First-round RT-PCR with HTBI primers amplified the TCR CDR3 region. TCRdb ran MiXCR on the multiplex PCR reads and lists one entry per CDR3 protein. This sample has around 280,000 distinct CDR3 sequences, with about an eighth found just once. Sequencing was carried out using blood. Receptors were obtained from a woman aged 40 to 50 with Graves' hyperthyroidism.

Turning to this clonotype: This may come from a read error, since a much larger clone is one base off. The chain links TRBV13 to TRBJ1-4, with TRBD1 as a possible D gene (5 bases). Trimming shortened V by 5 bases and J by 4 bases, and 14 bases separated the two germline ends. The CDR3 runs 15 residues. Looked up from germline, CDR1 is PRHDT and CDR2 is FYEKMQ (reference sequence). For the CDR3, the DNA is TGTGCCAGCAGCGAGCTGACAGTAGTTAATGAAAAACTGTTTTTT. It translates to CASSELTVVNEKLFF.

This clonotype was counted ten times or more. V gene TRBV2 combines with J gene TRBJ2-1; weak D call: TRBD1 (6 bases). The CDR3 has 18 amino acids. V was pared by 2 bases and J by 2 bases, with 19 bases between. From germline, CDR1 is SNHLY and CDR2 FYNNEI. CDR3 in DNA: TGTGCCAGCAGTGAAATGGGTCTGGACCAGGGGACCTACAATGAGCAGTTCTTC. As protein: CASSEMGLDQGTYNEQFF.

This clonotype was observed many times. This rearrangement joins TRBV6-1 to TRBJ1-1; unclear D gene. The V end lost 7 bases, the J end lost 2 bases, and 11 bases lay between the germline ends. The CDR3 length is 13 residues. The germline gives CDR1 MNHNS, CDR2 SASEGT. CDR3 in DNA: TGTGCCAGCACCGTCCCGGGAAACACTGAAGCTTTCTTT. Its protein product is CASTVPGNTEAFF.

In this sample, this clonotype turned up many times. This chain connects TRBV24-1 to TRBJ2-1; no clear D gene. This CDR3 has 13 amino acids. V lost 4 bases and J lost 10, with 13 bases in between. Germline V gene lookup returns CDR1 KGHDR and CDR2 SFDVKD. The CDR3 sequence is CATSDQDLGEQFF. Written as DNA, the CDR3 is TGTGCCACCAGTGACCAGGACCTTGGGGAGCAGTTCTTC.

There are many counts of this clonotype. This sequence joins TRBV2 and TRBJ1-2, with 11 bases that match TRBD1. Looked up from germline, CDR1 is SNHLY and CDR2 is FYNNEI. CDR3 length equals 14 residues. After removal of 5 bases from V and 6 bases from J, the junction contained 5 bases not matched to a gene. The CDR3 DNA is TGTGCCAGCAGTCCCGGACAGGGGGCTGATGGCTACACCTTC. Its translation: CASSPGQGADGYTF.

This clonotype was observed many times. The chain joins TRBV11-2 to TRBJ2-7; D is perhaps TRBD1 or TRBD2 (6 bases each). The germline CDR1 and CDR2 sequences are SGHAT and FQNNGV. The CDR3 totals 14 residues. With 7 bases removed from V and 4 bases from J, the gap between germline ends came to 17 bases. CDR3 residues: CASTQGGRLYEQYF. CDR3 DNA sequence: TGTGCCAGCACCCAAGGGGGGCGGTTATACGAGCAGTACTTC.

This clonotype was counted ten times or more. The J gene is TRBJ2-3, the V gene TRBV20-1; D unresolved. CDR3 length: 13 amino acids. V dropped 3 bases and J dropped 1 base, with 8 bases sitting between them. The germline CDR1 and CDR2 sequences are DFQATT and SNEGSKA (reference sequence). This CDR3 reads CSASLARTDTQYF. DNA of the CDR3: TGCAGTGCTAGTCTGGCGCGCACAGATACGCAGTATTTT.

Ten or more counts support this clonotype. The genes are TRBV20-1 and TRBJ2-7, with 8 bases lining up with TRBD2. Germline CDR1 and CDR2: DFQATT and SNEGSKA (reference sequence). J was trimmed by 5 bases and V by 0 bases; bases with no gene match: 3. The CDR3 extends over 13 amino acids. Here the CDR3 reads CSAREAGVDEQYF. The CDR3 DNA follows: TGCAGTGCTAGAGAAGCGGGAGTGGACGAGCAGTACTTC.

The chain employs TRBV5-1 and TRBJ2-5; possibly TRBD1 for D (6 bases). The germline gives CDR1 SGHRS, CDR2 YFSETQ. This CDR3 has 15 residues. The V and J ends lost 3 bases and 1 base respectively, with 13 bases between them. The CDR3 reads CASSSSPGVQETQYF. CDR3 in DNA: TGCGCCAGCAGCTCATCACCAGGGGTCCAAGAGACCCAGTACTTC.

This clonotype was observed many times. This sequence joins TRBV12-3 or TRBV12-4 and TRBJ1-3; no definite D call. CDR3 length: 14 residues. The V and J ends lost 3 bases and 1 base respectively, with 7 bases between them. Here the CDR3 DNA reads TGTGCCAGCAGTTTGAGGCGATCTGGAAACACCATATATTTT. It codes for CASSLRRSGNTIYF.

This clonotype was counted many times. The chain uses TRBV7-3 and TRBJ2-1, with D possibly TRBD2 on 6 matching bases. V lost 5 bases and J lost 6, with 20 bases in between. CDR1 SGHTA and CDR2 FQGTGA come from the germline V gene. CDR3 length: 16 residues. The CDR3 DNA sequence: TGTGCCAGCAGCCCCCACGGGATCGCGGGAAGCAATGAGCAGTTCTTC. Its protein product is CASSPHGIAGSNEQFF.

On this clonotype itself: A clone one base away is much larger, so this may be a read error. The V gene is TRBV28, the J gene TRBJ2-7, with D possibly matching TRBD1 (6 bases). The CDR3 has 14 amino acids. Germline CDR1 and CDR2: MDHEN and SYDVKM. The CDR3 DNA is TGTGCCGGCAGTTCCGGGACACTAAATCACGAGCAGTACTTC. It yields the protein CAGSSGTLNHEQYF.

The chain has TRBV20-1 and TRBJ1-5; D may be TRBD1 (6 bases). Germline-derived CDR1 and CDR2 are DFQATT and SNEGSKA (reference sequence). The CDR3 consists of 13 residues. The ends were cut back, 6 bases at V and 4 bases at J, with 13 bases in the middle. CDR3 protein: CSAAKRGNQPQHF. In DNA form, the CDR3 reads TGCAGTGCGGCGAAAAGGGGGAATCAGCCCCAGCATTTT.

This clonotype was seen more than once but under ten times. This chain uses TRBV19 with TRBJ2-6; tentatively, D is TRBD1 (5 bases). The germline V and J ends were trimmed by 4 bases and 9 bases, with 13 bases remaining between them. Germline CDR1 reads LNHDA; CDR2 reads SQIVND (reference sequence). The CDR3 is made up of 14 amino acids. The CDR3: CASSRLQGVNVLTF. In DNA form, the CDR3 reads TGTGCCAGTAGTAGGTTGCAGGGTGTCAACGTCCTGACTTTC.

This chain joins TRBV2 and TRBJ2-6, with 7 nucleotides matching TRBD1. This CDR3 is 17 amino acids long. The ends lost 5 bases at V and 0 bases at J; junction bases unmatched: 7. Per the germline V gene, CDR1 is SNHLY and CDR2 is FYNNEI. The CDR3 nucleotides are TGTGCCAGCAGTTCGGACAGGACAAGCTCTGGGGCCAACGTCCTGACTTTC. This codes for CASSSDRTSSGANVLTF.

This clonotype was counted at least ten times. The CDR3 region is CASSYRMNQPQHF. The CDR3 DNA sequence: TGTGCCAGCAGTTACAGGATGAATCAGCCCCAGCATTTT. This chain uses TRBV6-6 with TRBJ1-5; D gene unclear. In germline, CDR1 is MNHNY, CDR2 SVGAGI (reference sequence). Trimming shortened V by 2 bases and J by 4 bases, and 6 bases separated the two germline ends. This CDR3 is 13 amino acids long.

This clonotype occurred many times. The chain is built from TRBV6-1 and TRBJ1-6, with D hard to call. The CDR3 extends over 15 amino acids. V dropped 0 bases and J dropped 0 bases, with 3 bases sitting between them. Germline CDR1 and CDR2: MNHNS and SASEGT. CDR3 DNA: TGTGCCAGCAGTGAAGCGGGCTCCTATAATTCACCCCTCCACTTT. Translating gives CASSEAGSYNSPLHF.

In its sample, this clonotype was seen a few times. The chain joins TRBV5-1 to TRBJ2-7; D unresolved. Between the trimmed V and J ends, which lost 0 bases and 1 base, there was a span of 8 bases. The CDR3 has 14 residues. Germline CDR1 reads SGHRS; CDR2 reads YFSETQ. In DNA, the CDR3 is TGCGCCAGCAGCTTGGAGGACCTATCCTACGAGCAGTACTTC. Its translation is CASSLEDLSYEQYF.

This clonotype was picked up many times. J is TRBJ1-5 and V is TRBV28; 7 positions match TRBD1. V shed 3 bases, J shed 3 bases, and the junction held 5 bases outside the gene matches. The CDR3 totals 15 residues. The germline V gene encodes CDR1 MDHEN and CDR2 SYDVKM. The CDR3 loop reads CASSFLQGDNQPQHF. DNA for the CDR3: TGTGCCAGCAGTTTCTTGCAGGGGGACAATCAGCCCCAGCATTTT.

CDR3 region: CSAIIQGAEWAGELFF. The CDR3 bases are TGCAGTGCCATAATACAGGGGGCGGAGTGGGCCGGGGAGCTGTTTTTT. The chain uses TRBV20-1 and TRBJ2-2; the match to TRBD1 covers 9 bases. Germline V gene lookup returns CDR1 DFQATT and CDR2 SNEGSKA (reference sequence). J gave up 6 bases and V 6 bases, and 14 bases lay outside the gene matches. This CDR3 comprises 16 residues.